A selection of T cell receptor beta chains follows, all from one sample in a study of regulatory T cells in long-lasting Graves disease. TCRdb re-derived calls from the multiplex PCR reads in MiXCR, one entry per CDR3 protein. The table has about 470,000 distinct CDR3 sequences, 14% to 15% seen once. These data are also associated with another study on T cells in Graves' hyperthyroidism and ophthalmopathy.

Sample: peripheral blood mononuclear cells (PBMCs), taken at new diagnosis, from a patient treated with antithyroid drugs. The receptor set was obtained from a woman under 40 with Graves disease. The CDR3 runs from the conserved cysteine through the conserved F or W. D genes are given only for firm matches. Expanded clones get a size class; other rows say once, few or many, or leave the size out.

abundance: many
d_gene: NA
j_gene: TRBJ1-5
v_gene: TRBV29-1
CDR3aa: CSVGDDQPQHF
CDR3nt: TGCAGCGTCGGTGACGATCAGCCCCAGCATTTT

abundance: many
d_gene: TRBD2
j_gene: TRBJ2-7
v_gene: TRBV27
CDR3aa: CASRLAGVYEQYF
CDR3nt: TGTGCCAGCAGACTAGCGGGAGTATACGAGCAGTACTTC

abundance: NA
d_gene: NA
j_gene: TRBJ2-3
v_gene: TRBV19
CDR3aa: CASSNRVNTQYF
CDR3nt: TGTGCCAGTAGCAACAGGGTTAATACGCAGTATTTT

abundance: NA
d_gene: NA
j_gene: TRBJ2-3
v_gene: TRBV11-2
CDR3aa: CASSRVTGRSTDTQYF
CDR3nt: TGTGCCAGCAGCCGCGTAACAGGGAGGAGCACAGATACGCAGTATTTT

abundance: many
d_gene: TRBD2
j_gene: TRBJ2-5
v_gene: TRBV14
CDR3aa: CASSLRRTSGRGETQYF
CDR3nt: TGTGCCAGCAGCTTAAGACGAACTAGCGGGAGGGGTGAGACCCAGTACTTC

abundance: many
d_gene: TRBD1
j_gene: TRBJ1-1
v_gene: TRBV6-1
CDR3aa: CASAGTGVGAFF
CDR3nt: TGTGCCAGCGCTGGGACAGGGGTGGGAGCTTTCTTT

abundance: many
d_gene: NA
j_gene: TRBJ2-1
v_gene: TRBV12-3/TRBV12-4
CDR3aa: CASSPITPLETYNEQFF
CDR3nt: TGTGCCAGCAGTCCCATTACCCCCCTAGAGACCTACAATGAGCAGTTCTTC

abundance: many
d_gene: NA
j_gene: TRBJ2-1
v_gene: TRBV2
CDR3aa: CASSGGTGPKLYNEQFF
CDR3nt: TGTGCCAGCAGTGGGGGGACCGGACCAAAGTTGTACAATGAGCAGTTCTTC

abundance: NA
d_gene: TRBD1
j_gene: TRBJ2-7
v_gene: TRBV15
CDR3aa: CATSTWTGVSYEQYF
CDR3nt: TGTGCCACCAGCACCTGGACAGGGGTCTCCTACGAGCAGTACTTC

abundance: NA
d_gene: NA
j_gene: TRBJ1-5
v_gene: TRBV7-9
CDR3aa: CASSSEISNQPQHF
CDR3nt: TGTGCCAGCAGCTCAGAGATTAGCAATCAGCCCCAGCATTTT

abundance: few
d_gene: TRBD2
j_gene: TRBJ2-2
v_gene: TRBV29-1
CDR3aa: CSAWTSRGTGELFF
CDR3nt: TGCAGCGCTTGGACTAGCCGCGGAACCGGGGAGCTGTTTTTT

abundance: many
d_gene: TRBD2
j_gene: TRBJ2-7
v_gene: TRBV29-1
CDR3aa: CSILAGSSYEQYF
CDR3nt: TGCAGCATTCTAGCGGGGAGCTCCTACGAGCAGTACTTC

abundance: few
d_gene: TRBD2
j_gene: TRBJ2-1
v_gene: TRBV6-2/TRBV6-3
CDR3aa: CAIKRLAGDNEQFF
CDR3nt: TGTGCCATTAAAAGACTAGCGGGTGACAATGAGCAGTTCTTC

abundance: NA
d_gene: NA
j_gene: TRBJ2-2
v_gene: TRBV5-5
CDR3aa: CASSLAQITGELFF
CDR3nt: TGTGCCAGCAGCTTGGCCCAGATTACCGGGGAGCTGTTTTTT

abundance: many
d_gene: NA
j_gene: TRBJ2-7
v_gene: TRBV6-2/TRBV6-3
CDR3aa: CASSEVRISASEQYF
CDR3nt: TGTGCCAGCAGTGAAGTGAGGATTAGCGCATCCGAGCAGTACTTC

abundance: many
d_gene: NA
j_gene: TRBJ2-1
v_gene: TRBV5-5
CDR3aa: CASSRGWTETYNEQFF
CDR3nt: TGTGCCAGCAGCCGAGGATGGACGGAGACCTACAATGAGCAGTTCTTC

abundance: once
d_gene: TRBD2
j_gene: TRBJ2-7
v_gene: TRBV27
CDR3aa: CASSPLASGRPYEQYF
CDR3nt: TGTGCCAGCAGCCCTCTAGCTAGCGGGAGGCCCTACGAGCAGTACTTC

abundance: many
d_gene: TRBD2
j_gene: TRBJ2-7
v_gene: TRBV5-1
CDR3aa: CASSAGLAGEYYEQYF
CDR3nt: TGCGCCAGCAGCGCGGGACTAGCGGGAGAGTACTACGAGCAGTACTTC

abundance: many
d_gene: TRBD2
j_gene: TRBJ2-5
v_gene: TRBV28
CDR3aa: CASSLLGAGVGETQYF
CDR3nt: TGTGCCAGCAGCCTTCTAGGAGCGGGAGTAGGGGAGACCCAGTACTTC

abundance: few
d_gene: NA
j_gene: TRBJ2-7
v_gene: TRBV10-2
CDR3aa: CASRGRSGHSYEQYF
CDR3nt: TGCGCCAGCAGAGGACGATCGGGACACTCCTACGAGCAGTACTTC